One TCR beta chain is described in this entry. Antigen unknown. Generated by immunoSEQ multiplex PCR, the TCRdb table keeps only in-frame clones and is missing some. The table includes roughly 84,000 clones, 65% to 85% detected once. The data were taken from a study of OX40 agonist ivuxolimab in advanced cancers. The study, taken as a whole, reports: The study observed clonal expansion of CD4+ and CD8+ blood T cells by week 6 at 0.1 to 3.0 mg/kg. Some of the nonresponding patients also showed low levels of normalized T-cell clonal expansion.

The sample consisted of CD4+ or CD8+ T cells sorted from blood, taken in a trial of the OX40 agonist ivuxolimab. The sequence came from an adult with an advanced solid tumor such as melanoma, head and neck, liver or kidney cancer.

CDR3 protein: CASSPQQGDTGELFF. CDR3 bases: TGTGCCAGCAGCCCTCAGCAGGGGGACACCGGGGAGCTGTTTTTT. The gene calls are TRBV5-4 and TRBJ2-2; TRBD1 agrees at 7 bases. Germline lookup yields CDR1 SGHNT and CDR2 YYREEE (reference sequence). V lost 4 bases, J lost 3 bases, and 6 bases stayed unmatched. CDR3 length: 15 residues.